These 14 T cell receptor beta chains were all obtained from the same sample, sequenced in a study of radiation and T cells in renal cell carcinoma. Profiling relied on immunoSEQ multiplex PCR, and the TCRdb table lists in-frame clones only, not all of them. The table records approximately 12,000 clones, about 65% of them present only once. Sample treatment: treatment-naive control, cytoreductive nephrectomy. Specimen: tumor tissue, collected from a patient whose treatment was nephrectomy without radiotherapy. These TCRs come from a woman aged 80 or over with renal cell carcinoma.

The genes are TRBV13 and TRBJ2-7, with a weak D call TRBD2 (5 bases). Germline values: CDR1 PRHDT, CDR2 FYEKMQ (reference sequence). Between the trimmed V and J ends, which lost 0 bases and 1 base, there was a span of 10 bases. The CDR3 sequence is 15 residues long. CDR3 in amino acids: CASSLGPTGSYEQYF. For the CDR3, the DNA is TGTGCCAGCAGCTTAGGACCAACGGGGTCCTACGAGCAGTACTTC.

The CDR3, as DNA: TGTGCCAGCAGCACCGGACAGGGAACCGGGGAGCTGTTTTTT. Translating gives CASSTGQGTGELFF. This rearrangement joins TRBV5-4 to TRBJ2-2; 8 bases are a match to TRBD1. The length of the CDR3 is 14 residues. J lost 5 bases, V lost 4 bases, and 4 bases had no gene match. The V gene's germline CDR1 is SGHNT and CDR2 YYREEE (reference sequence).

CDR3 amino acids: CASSLTGNYNSPLHF. CDR3 DNA: TGTGCCAGCAGCTTAACGGGCAACTATAATTCACCCCTCCACTTT. The V and J genes are TRBV7-3 and TRBJ1-6; no reliable D call. The V gene's germline CDR1 is SGHTA and CDR2 FQGTGA. The CDR3 is 15 amino acids. The V gene lost 0 bases and the J gene lost 3 bases, with 6 bases spanning the gap.

This clone was counted a single time. The rearrangement uses TRBV6-1 and TRBJ1-3; unclear D gene. Trimming took off 4 bases at V and 0 bases at J, with 13 bases between the two ends. The CDR3 consists of 16 residues. Germline V gene data show CDR1 as MNHNS and CDR2 as SASEGT. The CDR3 loop reads CASSAWRAHSGNTIYF. The DNA for the CDR3 is TGTGCCAGCAGTGCCTGGAGGGCCCACTCTGGAAACACCATATATTTT.

This clone was seen a few times. V is TRBV2 and J is TRBJ1-4; D is unresolved. V shed 1 base and J shed 3 bases, with 3 bases lying between them. Germline values: CDR1 SNHLY, CDR2 FYNNEI. The CDR3 contains 13 residues. CDR3 loop: CASSEDPNEKLFF. The CDR3 nucleotides are TGTGCCAGCAGTGAAGACCCTAATGAAAAACTGTTTTTT.

The chain joins TRBV28 to TRBJ2-2, with TRBD2 matching 8 bases. The germline CDR1 and CDR2 sequences are MDHEN and SYDVKM. J lost 7 bases, V lost 7 bases, and 8 bases had no gene match. The length of the CDR3 is 14 residues. CDR3 loop: CASTLGGVGGELFF. Here the CDR3 DNA reads TGTGCCAGCACCCTCGGGGGGGTTGGCGGGGAGCTGTTTTTT.

This chain links TRBV7-9 with TRBJ1-2; 7 bases agree with TRBD1. From germline, CDR1 is SEHNR and CDR2 FQNEAQ (reference sequence). CDR3 length: 17 residues. Unmatched junction bases numbered 13, after V lost 1 base and J lost 5 bases. This chain's CDR3 is CASSLVDRAQLGYGYTF. CDR3 in DNA: TGTGCCAGCAGCTTAGTAGACAGGGCCCAACTAGGGTATGGCTACACCTTC.

V gene TRBV6-4 combines with J gene TRBJ1-2, with D maybe TRBD1 (5 bases). CDR1 MRHNA and CDR2 SNTAGT come from the germline V gene. V was cut by 4 bases and J by 8 bases, with 26 bases left in between. The CDR3 totals 17 residues. The CDR3 coding sequence is TGTGCCAGCAGTGGGCCCCGGACTCGGGGGGACGTCGGAGGCTACACCTTC. Translation: CASSGPRTRGDVGGYTF.

The rearrangement links TRBV10-2 to TRBJ2-3; D not certain. Germline V gene lookup returns CDR1 WSHSY and CDR2 SAAADI. The V end was cut by 4 bases, the J end by 4 bases, with 15 bases between. CDR3 size: 15 residues. DNA of the CDR3: TGCGCCAGCAGTGCGATTGGATTAGGAGCAGATACGCAGTATTTT. Protein: CASSAIGLGADTQYF.

This clone was detected only a few times. The chain joins TRBV11-2 to TRBJ1-6; the match to TRBD1 covers 8 bases. This CDR3 is 16 amino acids long. Germline CDR1 reads SGHAT; CDR2 reads FQNNGV. After removal of 1 base from V and 7 bases from J, the junction contained 6 bases not matched to a gene. CDR3 coding DNA: TGTGCCAGCAGCTTAGGCTTCAGACAGGGGAATTCACCCCTCCACTTT. This translates into CASSLGFRQGNSPLHF.

The V and J genes are TRBV6-5 and TRBJ2-7; 9 nucleotides agree with TRBD1. CDR1 and CDR2 from the germline V gene are MNHEY and SVGAGI. V was pared by 0 bases and J by 0 bases, with 3 bases of the junction left unmatched. CDR3 length equals 16 residues. The CDR3 reads CASSYSRTGDSYEQYF. CDR3 DNA sequence: TGTGCCAGCAGTTACTCGAGGACAGGGGACTCCTACGAGCAGTACTTC.

This clone is labeled as medium-sized. The chain joins TRBV4-1 to TRBJ1-6, with a possible D match to TRBD1 (5 bases). V was trimmed by 1 base and J by 5 bases, leaving 6 bases between them. There are 14 residues in the CDR3. Germline-derived CDR1 and CDR2 are MGHRA and YSYEKL. The CDR3 nucleotides are TGCGCCAGCAGCCAAGGGGGCGATAATTCACCCCTCCACTTT. Its translation: CASSQGGDNSPLHF.

This clone has only one observation. The chain employs TRBV6-5 and TRBJ1-3; D gene uncertain. The CDR3 is made up of 11 amino acids. V was shortened by 7 bases and J by 4 bases, with 5 bases between the two germline ends. Per germline, CDR1 MNHEY and CDR2 SVGAGI. CDR3 nucleotides: TGTGCCAGCACTGGGGGAAACACCATATATTTT. The encoded protein is CASTGGNTIYF.

This clone has more than one count but fewer than ten. CDR3 residues: CASSYATAQETQYF. CDR3 in DNA: TGTGCCAGCAGTTACGCGACAGCTCAAGAGACCCAGTACTTC. The chain combines TRBV6-5 with TRBJ2-5; possible D gene TRBD1, 5 bases. Germline loops: CDR1 MNHEY, CDR2 SVGAGI. Trimming took 2 bases from V and 2 from J, leaving 9 bases between them. The CDR3 contains 14 residues.